Detailed here is one TCR beta chain. Which antigen it targets is not known. No base-level quality is on record; no much larger clone is a single base apart. These data originate in a study of OX40 agonist ivuxolimab in advanced cancers. About the full investigation: Ivuxolimab was an agonistic, fully human IgG2 monoclonal antibody directed against OX40 (CD134), a costimulatory receptor. Intravenous ivuxolimab was administered to patients every 2 weeks at six dose levels: 0.01, 0.1, 0.3, 1.5, 3 and 10 mg/kg. Of the approximately 50 dose-escalation patients, hepatocellular carcinoma was present in about 20, melanoma in around 15, renal cell carcinoma in 9 and head and neck cancer in 9. In the dose-escalation cohort, 82.7% of patients were male, and the mean age was roughly 60 years with a range of about 20 to 90. Prior anti-PD-1, anti-PD-L1 or anti-CTLA-4 therapy was permitted, and checkpoint inhibitors had been received by less than 45% of dose-escalation patients. Three dose-escalation patients achieved partial responses, one with hepatocellular carcinoma and two with cutaneous melanoma. Peripheral TCRbeta sequencing was intended to test whether TCR sequence diversity was altered and clonal T-cell expansion was caused by ivuxolimab. The paper reports the monotherapy dose-escalation portion (N = 52 patients) of the phase I ivuxolimab trial. Results and caveats for the whole study, not just this receptor: In partial responders in the 0.1-3.0 mg/kg groups, normalized peripheral clonal expansion was found to be among the lowest, especially among CD8+ T cells. Low levels of normalized T-cell clonal expansion were also seen in some nonresponding patients. Which antigens the clonally expanded peripheral T cells were specific for was not determined. On average, CD8+ T cells showed more expanded clones than CD4+ T cells after ivuxolimab. At doses of 0.1 to 3.0 mg/kg, clonal expansion of both CD4+ and CD8+ blood T cells was observed from baseline to week 6.

Patients with autoimmune disease history or receiving systemic immunosuppression were excluded from the trial. In every dose cohort, peripheral blood was drawn for TCR sequencing at baseline, cycle 4 day 1, and cycle 7 day 1. Samples were obtained from an open-label, multicenter, first-in-human phase I dose-escalation trial of ivuxolimab. Adults with locally advanced or metastatic melanoma, renal cell, hepatocellular, or head and neck squamous cell carcinoma were enrolled in the trial. Before TCR sequencing, CD4+ and CD8+ T cells were separately sorted from peripheral blood. Genomic DNA was isolated from the sorted cells so that the TCRbeta CDR3 region could be sequenced. The immunoSEQ Assay was used for sequencing of TCRbeta CDR3 regions. The table was pulled from immuneACCESS by TCRdb, which kept in-frame rearrangements only. Such tables lose some clones; where checked, under half of the loss comes from unresolved V genes, and the rest has no known cause. This sample is represented by tens of thousands of clones; around 81% of them were singletons. Approximately 4.8% of the sample lies in the top ten.

The receptor's source is an adult with an advanced solid tumor such as melanoma, head and neck, liver or kidney cancer. The starting material was CD4+ or CD8+ T cells sorted from blood, obtained in a trial of the OX40 agonist ivuxolimab.

In nucleotide form, the sequence is TGTGCCAGCAGCCAAGACAGGGGACCTTACAATGAGCAGTTCTTC. This encodes CASSQDRGPYNEQFF. Rearrangement joined TRBV4-2 to TRBJ2-1, and perhaps TRBD1 as D gene, on 6 matching bases. The V and J ends are trimmed by 0 bases and 4 bases, leaving 10 bases between them. CDR1 LGHNA and CDR2 YNFKEQ are derived from the germline V gene. Inclusive of the bounding cysteine and phenylalanine, the CDR3 is 15 residues long. Only the CDR3 region is kept as DNA, spanning 45 bases read in frame from base 1.